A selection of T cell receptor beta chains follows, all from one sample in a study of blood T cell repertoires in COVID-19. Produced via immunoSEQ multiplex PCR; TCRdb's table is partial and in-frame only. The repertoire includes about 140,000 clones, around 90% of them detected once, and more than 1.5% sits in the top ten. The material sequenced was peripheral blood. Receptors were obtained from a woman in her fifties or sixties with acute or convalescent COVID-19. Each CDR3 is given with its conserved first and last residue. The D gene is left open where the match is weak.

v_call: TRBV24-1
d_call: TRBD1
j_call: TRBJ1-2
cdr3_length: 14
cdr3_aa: CATSDLQGGQGYTF

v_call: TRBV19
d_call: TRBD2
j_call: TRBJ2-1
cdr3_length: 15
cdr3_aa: CASSLETSGVVEQFF

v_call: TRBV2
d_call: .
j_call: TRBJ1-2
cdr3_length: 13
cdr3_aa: CASSSTSGRGYTF

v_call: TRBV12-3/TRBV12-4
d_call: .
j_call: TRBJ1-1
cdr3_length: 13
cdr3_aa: CASSLSGGTEAFF

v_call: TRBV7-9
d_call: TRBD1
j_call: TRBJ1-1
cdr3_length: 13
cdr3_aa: CASSLTGGLEAFF

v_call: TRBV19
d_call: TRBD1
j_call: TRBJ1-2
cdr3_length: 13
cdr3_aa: CASSIEQGFGYTF

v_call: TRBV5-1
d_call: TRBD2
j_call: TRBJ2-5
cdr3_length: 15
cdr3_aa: CASTRTLAGRETQYF

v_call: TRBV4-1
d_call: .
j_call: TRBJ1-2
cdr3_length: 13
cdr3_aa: CASSQDAGYGYTF

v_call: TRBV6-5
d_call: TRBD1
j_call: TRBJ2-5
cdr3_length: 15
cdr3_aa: CASQMVQGSQETQYF

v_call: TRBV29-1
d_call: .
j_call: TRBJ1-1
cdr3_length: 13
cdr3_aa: CSAESDTTTEAFF

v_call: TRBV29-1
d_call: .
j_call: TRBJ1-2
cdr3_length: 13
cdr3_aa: CSVEGGENYGYTF

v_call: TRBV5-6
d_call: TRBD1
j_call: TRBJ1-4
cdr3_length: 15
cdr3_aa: CASSSGTGFGEKLFF

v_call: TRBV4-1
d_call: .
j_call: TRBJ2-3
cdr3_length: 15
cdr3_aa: CASSQGRRITDTQYF

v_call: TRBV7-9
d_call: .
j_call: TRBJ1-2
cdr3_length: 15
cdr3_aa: CASSLPSAGNYGYTF

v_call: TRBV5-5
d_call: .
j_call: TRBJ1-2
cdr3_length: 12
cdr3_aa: CASSFDSYGYTF

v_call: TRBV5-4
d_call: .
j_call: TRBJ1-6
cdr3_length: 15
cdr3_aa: CASSLDPGTGSPLHF

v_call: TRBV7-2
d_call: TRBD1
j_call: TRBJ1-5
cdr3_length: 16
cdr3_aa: CASSKTGAGSNQPQHF

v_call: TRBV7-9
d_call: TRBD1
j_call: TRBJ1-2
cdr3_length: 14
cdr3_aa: CASSDGQGSYGYTF

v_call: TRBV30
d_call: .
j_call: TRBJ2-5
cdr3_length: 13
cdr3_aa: CAWSVRGAETQYF

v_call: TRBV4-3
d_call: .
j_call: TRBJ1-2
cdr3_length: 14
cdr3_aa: CASSQGPGGYGYTF

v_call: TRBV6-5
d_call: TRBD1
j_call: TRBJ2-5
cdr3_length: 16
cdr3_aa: CASSYTPQGVGETQYF

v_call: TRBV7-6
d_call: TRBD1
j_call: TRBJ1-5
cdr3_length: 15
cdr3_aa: CASSLDTGGGQPQHF

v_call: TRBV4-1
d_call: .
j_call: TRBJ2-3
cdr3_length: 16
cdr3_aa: CASSQGNSGQRDTQYF

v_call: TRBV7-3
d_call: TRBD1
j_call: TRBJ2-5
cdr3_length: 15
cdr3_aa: CASSPDRGLQETQYF

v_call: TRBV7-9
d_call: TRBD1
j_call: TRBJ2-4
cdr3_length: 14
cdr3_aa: CASSPGTGENIQYF

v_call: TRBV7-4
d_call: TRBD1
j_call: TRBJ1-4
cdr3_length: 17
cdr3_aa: CASSLVTGGNTNEKLFF

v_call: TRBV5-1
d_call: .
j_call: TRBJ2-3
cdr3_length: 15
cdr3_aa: CASSLESSGTDTQYF